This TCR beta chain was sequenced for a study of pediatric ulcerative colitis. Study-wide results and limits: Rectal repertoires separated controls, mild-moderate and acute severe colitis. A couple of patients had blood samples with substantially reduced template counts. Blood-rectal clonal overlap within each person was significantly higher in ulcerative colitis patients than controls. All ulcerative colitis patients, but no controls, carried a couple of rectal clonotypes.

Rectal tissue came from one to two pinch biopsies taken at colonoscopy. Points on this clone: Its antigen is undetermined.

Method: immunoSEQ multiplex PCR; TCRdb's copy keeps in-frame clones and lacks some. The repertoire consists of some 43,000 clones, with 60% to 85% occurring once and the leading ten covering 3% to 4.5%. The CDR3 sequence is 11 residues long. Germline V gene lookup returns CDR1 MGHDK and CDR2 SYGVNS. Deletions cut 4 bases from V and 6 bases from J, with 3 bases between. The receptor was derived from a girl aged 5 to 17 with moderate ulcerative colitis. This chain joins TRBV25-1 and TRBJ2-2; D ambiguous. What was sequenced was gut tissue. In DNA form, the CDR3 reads TGTGCCAGCAGTGTGTCCGGGGAGCTGTTTTTT. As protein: CASSVSGELFF.